Listed here are 10 T cell receptor beta chains from one sample, sequenced in a study of regulatory T cells in long-lasting Graves disease. Time point defined: newly diagnosed GD, antithyroid drugs for less than 3 months. RNA from PBMCs was the source of the TCR library. Library construction for TCR beta used iRepertoire HTBI primers and Arm-PCR of CDR3 regions. A single record per CDR3 protein comes from TCRdb applying MiXCR to the multiplex PCR reads. Of about 530,000 distinct CDR3 sequences in the sample, roughly 15% were seen once. The same data also went into a second study, on T cells in Graves' hyperthyroidism and ophthalmopathy.

Source: peripheral blood mononuclear cells (PBMCs), taken at new diagnosis, from a patient treated with antithyroid drugs. These receptors all stem from a woman aged 40 to 65 with Graves disease.

This clonotype was detected only a few times. V is TRBV7-9 and J is TRBJ1-1; D call uncertain. CDR3 length: 15 residues. The V gene's germline CDR1 is SEHNR and CDR2 FQNEAQ (reference sequence). V lost 4 bases and J 3 bases, leaving 15 bases between the germline ends. The CDR3 nucleotides read TGTGCCAGCAGCTCTATCCCGCGGGGATACACTGAAGCTTTCTTT. Protein product: CASSSIPRGYTEAFF.

The V call is TRBV10-3, the J call TRBJ2-2; 10 bases are shared with TRBD1. Trimming removed 7 bases from V and 2 bases from J; junction bases left unmatched: 10. CDR3 length equals 17 residues. Germline CDR1 ENHRY, CDR2 SYGVKD. The CDR3, as DNA: TGTGCCATCAACCCGGGACAGGGGCGATTAAACACCGGGGAGCTGTTTTTT. Encoded protein: CAINPGQGRLNTGELFF.

This clonotype was seen at least ten times. This rearrangement joins TRBV5-1 to TRBJ2-1; TRBD1 agrees at 8 bases. Trimming at V came to 4 bases and at J to 8 bases, leaving 11 bases not matched to a gene. Looked up from germline, CDR1 is SGHRS and CDR2 is YFSETQ. The CDR3 totals 15 residues. CDR3 sequence: CASSRQGQASDEQFF. CDR3 DNA sequence: TGCGCCAGCAGCCGTCAGGGACAGGCGAGCGATGAGCAGTTCTTC.

This clonotype occurred a few times. The V call is TRBV6-1, the J call TRBJ1-5; tentatively, D is TRBD1 (5 bases). Germline assignment: CDR1 MNHNS and CDR2 SASEGT. This CDR3 has 14 amino acids. V was cut by 10 bases and J by 0 bases, with 13 bases left in between. In DNA form, the CDR3 reads TGTGCCACCCAGCAGGGTTTTAGCAATCAGCCCCAGCATTTT. It yields the protein CATQQGFSNQPQHF.

This clonotype was counted many times. The chain is built from TRBV27 and TRBJ2-5, with TRBD2 matching over 11 bases. The CDR3 has 16 amino acids. V dropped 5 bases and J dropped 0; count of bases not matched to a gene: 5. Germline lookup yields CDR1 MNHEY and CDR2 SMNVEV (reference sequence). CDR3 amino acids: CASSPPGLADQETQYF. DNA for the CDR3: TGTGCCAGCAGTCCGCCGGGACTAGCGGACCAAGAGACCCAGTACTTC.

This clonotype was picked up many times. The chain couples TRBV5-1 to TRBJ1-5; 8 nucleotides line up with TRBD1. The CDR3 extends over 14 amino acids. Looked up from germline, CDR1 is SGHRS and CDR2 is YFSETQ. Trimming removed 3 bases from V and 7 bases from J; junction bases left unmatched: 6. CDR3 nucleotides: TGCGCCAGCAGCTCGCAACAGGGGGGGCAGCCCCAGCATTTT. Protein sequence: CASSSQQGGQPQHF.

This clonotype was recorded a few times. This chain joins TRBV30 and TRBJ1-4, with 10 nucleotides matching TRBD1. The CDR3 has 15 residues. After removal of 0 bases from V and 8 bases from J, the junction contained 6 bases not matched to a gene. Germline V CDR1 and CDR2: GTSNPN, SVGIG (reference sequence). The CDR3 region has the DNA TGTGCCTGGAGTGTAGACAGGGGGCCGCGGGAAAAACTGTTTTTT. This translates into CAWSVDRGPREKLFF.

This clonotype has a count of ten or more. The chain links TRBV13 to TRBJ1-2; the D is unclear. The CDR3 is 14 amino acids. V was trimmed by 5 bases and J by 3 bases, leaving 13 bases between them. Germline assignment: CDR1 PRHDT and CDR2 FYEKMQ (reference sequence). CDR3 DNA sequence: TGTGCCAGCAGCCCCGACCGGGATCACTATGGCTACACCTTC. It codes for CASSPDRDHYGYTF.

The chain couples TRBV6-1 to TRBJ1-6; D possibly corresponds to TRBD1 (6 bases). This CDR3 region has 18 residues. V lost 6 bases to trimming and J lost 10 bases, with 28 bases between them. The germline V gene has CDR1 MNHNS and CDR2 SASEGT. CDR3 DNA: TGTGCCAGCAGCCCATACCCCACCCACTTGGAGGGGGGCTCACCCCTCCACTTT. It translates to CASSPYPTHLEGGSPLHF.

The rearrangement uses TRBV7-9 and TRBJ1-3, with D perhaps TRBD1 (6 bases). Germline V gene data show CDR1 as SEHNR and CDR2 as FQNEAQ (reference sequence). The CDR3 contains 16 residues. Trimming shortened V by 5 bases and J by 4 bases, and 18 bases separated the two germline ends. CDR3 nucleotide sequence: TGTGCCAGCAGCCCCCGGGGGGGGGCAAGAGGAAACACCATATATTTT. It yields the protein CASSPRGGARGNTIYF.